These T cell receptor beta chains were read from a single sample in a study of shared clonotypes between healthy human individuals. This table comes from immunoSEQ multiplex PCR, and its TCRdb copy is limited to in-frame clones, with some not included. The sample has over 2 million clones, 90% to 95% seen once. The sample comprised naive CD4+ T cells sorted from blood. All receptors derive from a man between 18 and 35 years old in good health. The CDR3 runs from the conserved cysteine through the conserved F or W. Fields, in order: J gene, D gene, clone size, V gene, CDR3 DNA, CDR3 protein. A D gene is named only where the DNA matches it firmly. A clone size is listed for some rows: how often the clone was seen (once, few, many), or a class if it is expanded.

J gene: TRBJ2-5; D gene: .; clone size: .; V gene: TRBV5-1; CDR3 DNA: TGCGCCAGCAGCTTGTCTGTCAGCCAAGAGACCCAGTACTTC; CDR3 protein: CASSLSVSQETQYF
J gene: TRBJ1-4; D gene: TRBD1; clone size: once; V gene: TRBV6-5; CDR3 DNA: TGTGCCAGCACCAAGGACAGGAACTATGAAAAACTGTTTTTT; CDR3 protein: CASTKDRNYEKLFF
J gene: TRBJ1-6; D gene: .; clone size: .; V gene: TRBV2; CDR3 DNA: TGTGCCGGCCATCAGGGGTCCTATAATTCACCCCTCCACTTT; CDR3 protein: CAGHQGSYNSPLHF
J gene: TRBJ1-2; D gene: TRBD1; clone size: .; V gene: TRBV4-1; CDR3 DNA: TGCGCCAGCAGCCTCGGACCTTGGGGGACAGACTATGGCTACACCTTC; CDR3 protein: CASSLGPWGTDYGYTF
J gene: TRBJ2-7; D gene: TRBD2; clone size: .; V gene: TRBV5-1; CDR3 DNA: TGCGCCAGCAGCGCACTCGAGCGGGAGTCTGTGCAGTACTTC; CDR3 protein: CASSALERESVQYF
J gene: TRBJ1-1; D gene: TRBD1; clone size: .; V gene: TRBV7-2; CDR3 DNA: TGTGCCAGCAGCCCTGACAGGGGCGGCACTGAAGCTTTCTTT; CDR3 protein: CASSPDRGGTEAFF
J gene: TRBJ1-2; D gene: .; clone size: .; V gene: TRBV6-1; CDR3 DNA: TGTGCCAGCAGTGAAGCGGTCAGGCTCGTCTATGGCTACACCTTC; CDR3 protein: CASSEAVRLVYGYTF
J gene: TRBJ1-4; D gene: .; clone size: once; V gene: TRBV5-1; CDR3 DNA: TGCGCCAGCAGCTTGGCGGGGACCTCTGCAACTAATGAAAAACTGTTTTTT; CDR3 protein: CASSLAGTSATNEKLFF
J gene: TRBJ1-2; D gene: .; clone size: .; V gene: TRBV19; CDR3 DNA: TGTGCCAGTAGCCTGCTGGGGGGAAAAGATTATGGCTACACCTTC; CDR3 protein: CASSLLGGKDYGYTF
J gene: TRBJ2-2; D gene: .; clone size: .; V gene: TRBV5-1; CDR3 DNA: TGCGCCAGCAGCTTGCGGCAGGGGGACTCCGGGGAGCTGTTTTTT; CDR3 protein: CASSLRQGDSGELFF
J gene: TRBJ2-3; D gene: TRBD1; clone size: .; V gene: TRBV18; CDR3 DNA: TGTGCCAGCTCACCACGGGGACAGGGGGAAAGCACAGATACGCAGTATTTT; CDR3 protein: CASSPRGQGESTDTQYF
J gene: TRBJ1-5; D gene: .; clone size: .; V gene: TRBV29-1; CDR3 DNA: TGCAGCGTTGCCGGCTCGGGGGCTGGCAATCAGCCCCAGCATTTT; CDR3 protein: CSVAGSGAGNQPQHF
J gene: TRBJ1-2; D gene: .; clone size: .; V gene: TRBV11-2; CDR3 DNA: TGTGCCAGCAGCTTCTTCGGGACTAACTATGGCTACACCTTC; CDR3 protein: CASSFFGTNYGYTF
J gene: TRBJ1-4; D gene: TRBD1; clone size: .; V gene: TRBV25-1; CDR3 DNA: TGTGCCAGCAGGGACAGGGGGCTGAGTGAAAAACTGTTTTTT; CDR3 protein: CASRDRGLSEKLFF
J gene: TRBJ2-1; D gene: .; clone size: .; V gene: TRBV5-4; CDR3 DNA: TGTGCCAGCAGTTTGGAGCCCCAGCGAGTAAATGAGCAGTTCTTC; CDR3 protein: CASSLEPQRVNEQFF
J gene: TRBJ2-7; D gene: .; clone size: .; V gene: TRBV7-2; CDR3 DNA: TGTGCCAGCAGCTTAGGAGGGGATCACAACGAGCAGTACTTC; CDR3 protein: CASSLGGDHNEQYF
J gene: TRBJ2-4; D gene: TRBD1; clone size: once; V gene: TRBV19; CDR3 DNA: TGTGCCAGTAGTATAGACCCCTGGGACAGCCAGTACAACAAAAACATTCAGTACTTC; CDR3 protein: CASSIDPWDSQYNKNIQYF
J gene: TRBJ2-5; D gene: .; clone size: .; V gene: TRBV5-1; CDR3 DNA: TGCGCCAGCAGCTTGGCCGGTAACCAAGAGACCCAGTACTTC; CDR3 protein: CASSLAGNQETQYF
J gene: TRBJ1-2; D gene: .; clone size: .; V gene: TRBV6-1; CDR3 DNA: TGTGCCAGCAGTGAAAGTGCTAACTATGGCTACACCTTC; CDR3 protein: CASSESANYGYTF
J gene: TRBJ2-6; D gene: .; clone size: .; V gene: TRBV27; CDR3 DNA: TGTGCCAGCAGTTTCAAACGAACTGGGGCCAACGTCCTGACTTTC; CDR3 protein: CASSFKRTGANVLTF
J gene: TRBJ2-2; D gene: .; clone size: .; V gene: TRBV29-1; CDR3 DNA: TGCAGCGTTGTAGGCCCGAACACCGGGGAGCTGTTTTTT; CDR3 protein: CSVVGPNTGELFF
J gene: TRBJ2-7; D gene: .; clone size: once; V gene: TRBV29-1; CDR3 DNA: TGCAGCGTCAAGACAGACTCCTACGAGCAGTACTTC; CDR3 protein: CSVKTDSYEQYF
J gene: TRBJ2-3; D gene: .; clone size: once; V gene: TRBV6-1; CDR3 DNA: TGTGCCAGCAGCGGCGGTCGGGCAGATACGCAGTATTTT; CDR3 protein: CASSGGRADTQYF
J gene: TRBJ2-7; D gene: TRBD1; clone size: .; V gene: TRBV6-6; CDR3 DNA: TGTGCCACCGGGACAGGGGCCTACGAGCAGTACTTC; CDR3 protein: CATGTGAYEQYF
J gene: TRBJ1-2; D gene: TRBD1; clone size: .; V gene: TRBV19; CDR3 DNA: TGTGCCAGTAGTATGTTGACAGGGTCGTTTGACTATGGCTACACCTTC; CDR3 protein: CASSMLTGSFDYGYTF
J gene: TRBJ2-3; D gene: TRBD1; clone size: .; V gene: TRBV19; CDR3 DNA: TGTGCCAGTGGACAGGGGGGTTTCACGGATACGCAGTATTTT; CDR3 protein: CASGQGGFTDTQYF
J gene: TRBJ2-2; D gene: .; clone size: .; V gene: TRBV30; CDR3 DNA: TGTGCCTGGAGCGGACAGTTAACCGGGGAGCTGTTTTTT; CDR3 protein: CAWSGQLTGELFF
J gene: TRBJ2-3; D gene: .; clone size: .; V gene: TRBV19; CDR3 DNA: TGTGCCAGTAGTCTGGGAGATACGCAGTATTTT; CDR3 protein: CASSLGDTQYF